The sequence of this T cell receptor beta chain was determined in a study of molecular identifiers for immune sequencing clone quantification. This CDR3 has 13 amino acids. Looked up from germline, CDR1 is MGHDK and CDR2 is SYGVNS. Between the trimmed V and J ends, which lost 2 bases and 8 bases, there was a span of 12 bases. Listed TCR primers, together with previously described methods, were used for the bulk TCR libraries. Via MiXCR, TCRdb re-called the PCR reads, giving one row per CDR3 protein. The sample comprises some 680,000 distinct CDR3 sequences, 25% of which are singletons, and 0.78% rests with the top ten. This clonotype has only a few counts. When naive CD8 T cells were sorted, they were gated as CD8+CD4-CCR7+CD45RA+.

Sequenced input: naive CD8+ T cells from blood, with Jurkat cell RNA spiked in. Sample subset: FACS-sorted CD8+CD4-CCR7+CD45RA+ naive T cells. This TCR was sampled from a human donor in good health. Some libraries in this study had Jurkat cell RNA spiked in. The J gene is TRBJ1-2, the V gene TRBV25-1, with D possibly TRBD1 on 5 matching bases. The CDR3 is CASSEDRRGGYTF. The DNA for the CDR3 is TGTGCCAGCAGTGAAGATCGGAGGGGCGGCTACACCTTC.